Below are 21 T cell receptor beta chains sequenced from a single sample in a study of T cell responses to AZD1222 COVID-19 vaccine. Using immunoSEQ multiplex PCR, the repertoire was profiled, and TCRdb retains in-frame clones only, with some absent. The sample has approximately 100,000 clones, approximately 89% seen once; the top ten hold approximately 3%. Sequences were derived from peripheral blood, sampled 28 days after the second dose of the MenACWY control vaccine. All receptors derive from an adult who received the MenACWY meningococcal vaccine as a control.

The gene calls are TRBV11-3 and TRBJ1-1; D unresolved. The germline CDR1 and CDR2 sequences are SGHNT and YENEEA. The V and J ends lost 5 bases and 1 base respectively, with 8 bases between them. The CDR3 extends over 13 amino acids. DNA for the CDR3: TGTGCCAGCAGCATAAACTCGAACACTGAAGCTTTCTTT. Protein product: CASSINSNTEAFF.

The chain couples TRBV7-9 to TRBJ2-1, with D possibly TRBD1 on 6 matching bases. Germline CDR1 SEHNR, CDR2 FQNEAQ (reference sequence). CDR3 size: 16 residues. V was shortened by 5 bases and J by 4 bases, with 18 bases between the two germline ends. CDR3 amino acids: CASSPKLRTAYNEQFF. The CDR3 DNA reads as TGTGCCAGCAGCCCAAAGCTCAGGACAGCGTACAATGAGCAGTTCTTC.

This clone is a singleton in its sample. The V call is TRBV29-1, the J call TRBJ1-1; maybe TRBD1 (5 bases). Germline V gives CDR1 SQVTM, CDR2 ANQGSEA. This CDR3 region has 12 residues. Trimming pared 4 bases from V and 4 bases from J, leaving 10 bases between. The CDR3 region has the DNA TGCAGCGTTGGTGTAGGGGCCACTGAAGCTTTCTTT. Its translation: CSVGVGATEAFF.

The chain employs TRBV5-8 and TRBJ2-3; 7 bases align to TRBD2. The CDR3 sequence is 17 residues long. Germline V gene lookup returns CDR1 SGHTS and CDR2 YDEGEE. Germline trimming cut 0 bases from V and 1 base from J; bases unmatched to any gene: 8. The CDR3 loop is CASSLEGLGWGTDTQYF. The CDR3 DNA sequence: TGTGCCAGCAGCTTGGAAGGACTAGGGTGGGGCACAGATACGCAGTATTTT.

The gene calls are TRBV19 and TRBJ1-2; the match to TRBD1 covers 7 bases. CDR1 is LNHDA, CDR2 SQIVND, per germline (reference sequence). This CDR3 contains 13 residues. Trimming at V came to 5 bases and at J to 9 bases, leaving 9 bases not matched to a gene. This CDR3 is CASSARDSSRYTF. CDR3 bases: TGTGCCAGTAGTGCCCGGGACAGCTCCCGCTACACCTTC.

The V and J genes are TRBV27 and TRBJ1-1; no clear D gene. This CDR3 spans 15 amino acids. Germline CDR1 reads MNHEY; CDR2 reads SMNVEV (reference sequence). Deletions cut 7 bases from V and 1 base from J, with 16 bases between. CDR3 amino acids: CASTPSRRENTEAFF. CDR3 nucleotides: TGTGCCAGCACCCCAAGTCGACGCGAGAACACTGAAGCTTTCTTT.

This chain joins TRBV6-6 and TRBJ1-5, with 8 bases matching TRBD1. Trimming removed 6 bases from V and 7 bases from J; junction bases left unmatched: 2. The CDR3 consists of 12 residues. Germline CDR1 and CDR2: MNHNY and SVGAGI (reference sequence). CDR3 amino acids: CASRDRVQPQHF. The CDR3 DNA reads as TGTGCCAGCAGGGACAGGGTACAGCCCCAGCATTTT.

The sample holds one count of this clone. The genes are TRBV3-1 (or the pseudogene TRBV3-2) and TRBJ2-3; 12 nucleotides line up with TRBD2. CDR1 and CDR2 from the germline V gene are LGHDT and YNNKEL (reference sequence). The CDR3 has 17 residues. The V and J ends lost 4 bases and 4 bases, in that order; junction bases with no gene match: 9. The CDR3 protein is CASSPGLAGFRADTQYF. The CDR3 DNA sequence: TGTGCCAGCAGCCCCGGACTAGCGGGGTTTCGTGCAGATACGCAGTATTTT.

The V call is TRBV6-6, the J call TRBJ1-6, with 9 bases fitting TRBD1. V trimming: 6 bases; J trimming: 9 bases; junction bases outside the gene matches: 9. Germline V CDR1 and CDR2: MNHNY, SVGAGI (reference sequence). The CDR3 runs 15 residues. CDR3 bases: TGTGCCAGCAGACCGGGACAGGGCTTGGGTTCACCCCTCCACTTT. Its protein product is CASRPGQGLGSPLHF.

The chain links TRBV7-6 to TRBJ1-1; TRBD1 aligns across 12 bases. Germline trimming cut 5 bases from V and 12 bases from J; bases unmatched to any gene: 10. This CDR3 is built from 14 residues. The V gene's germline CDR1 is SGHVS and CDR2 FNYEAQ. The chain's CDR3 is CASSPGPGQGATFF. As DNA, the CDR3 is TGTGCCAGCAGCCCTGGTCCGGGACAGGGGGCAACTTTCTTT.

The chain is built from TRBV4-3 and TRBJ2-7; 8 positions match TRBD1. This CDR3 region has 14 residues. CDR1 is LGHNA, CDR2 YSLEER, per germline. Trimming at V came to 3 bases and at J to 0 bases, leaving 1 base not matched to a gene. The CDR3 protein is CASSHGQGSYEQYF. The CDR3 region has the DNA TGCGCCAGCAGCCACGGACAGGGCTCCTACGAGCAGTACTTC.

The count of this clone is one. The chain combines TRBV5-1 with TRBJ2-7; D might be TRBD1 (6 bases). The CDR3 has 19 residues. Germline loops: CDR1 SGHRS, CDR2 YFSETQ. The V end was cut by 2 bases, the J end by 3 bases, with 27 bases between. CDR3 residues: CASSLRLSPPGHFDYEQYF. The CDR3 DNA reads TGCGCCAGCAGCTTAAGGCTGAGCCCGCCGGGACACTTCGACTACGAGCAGTACTTC.

The chain links TRBV5-1 to TRBJ2-3; D unresolved. This CDR3 spans 14 amino acids. Deletions cut 0 bases from V and 3 bases from J, with 8 bases between. CDR1 and CDR2 (germline): SGHRS, YFSETQ. CDR3 bases: TGCGCCAGCAGCTTGGGCAGGAAAACAGATACGCAGTATTTT. As protein: CASSLGRKTDTQYF. The complete variable domain, with remaining parts taken from reference TRBV5-1 and TRBJ2-3, reads KAGVTQTPRYLIKTRGQQVTLSCSPISGHRSVSWYQQTPGQGLQFLFEYFSETQRNKGNFPGRFSGRQFSNSRSEMNVSTLELGDSALYLCASSLGRKTDTQYFGPGTRLTVL.

The rearrangement uses TRBV18 and TRBJ1-2; TRBD1 matches 12 bases. This CDR3 has 17 residues. Trimming cost V 0 bases and J 3 bases; bases outside gene matches: 5. Looked up from germline, CDR1 is KGHSH and CDR2 is LQKENI. The CDR3 DNA is TGTGCCAGCTCACCACCGTCGGGACAGGGGGCGTACTATGGCTACACCTTC. Translation gives CASSPPSGQGAYYGYTF.

The V gene is TRBV7-2, the J gene TRBJ1-2, with D possibly matching TRBD1 (6 bases). The CDR3 consists of 14 residues. V was shortened by 1 base and J by 8 bases, with 14 bases between the two germline ends. Germline CDR1 SGHTA, CDR2 FQGNSA. The CDR3 reads CASSLGGARKGYTF. CDR3 bases: TGTGCCAGCAGCTTAGGGGGGGCGCGCAAAGGCTACACCTTC.

The genes are TRBV11-1 and TRBJ2-2; D not resolved. The CDR3 runs 14 residues. CDR1 and CDR2 (germline): SGHAT, FQDESV (reference sequence). With 5 bases removed from V and 7 bases from J, the gap between germline ends came to 14 bases. Here the CDR3 DNA reads TGTGCCAGCAGCCCACTGAACGCGGTCGGGGAGCTGTTTTTT. It codes for CASSPLNAVGELFF.

This sequence joins TRBV6-5 and TRBJ1-2; D is unclear. Germline V lookup: CDR1 MNHEY, CDR2 SVGAGI. This CDR3 has 15 residues. The V gene lost 0 bases and the J gene lost 4 bases, with 12 bases spanning the gap. CDR3 sequence (DNA): TGTGCCAGCAGTTACTCGGGCCGGAGTACCTATGGCTACACCTTC. Translating it yields CASSYSGRSTYGYTF.

V usage is TRBV7-3 and J usage is TRBJ1-1, with D possibly TRBD1 on 5 matching bases. The germline gives CDR1 SGHTA, CDR2 FQGTGA. Trimming removed 2 bases at V and 4 bases at J, with 14 bases between. This CDR3 is 15 amino acids long. The CDR3 DNA reads as TGTGCCAGCAGCTTACAGGGTGTATCCGGCACTGAAGCTTTCTTT. Amino acids: CASSLQGVSGTEAFF. Variable domain in full (rest from reference TRBV7-3 and TRBJ1-1): GAGVSQTPSNKVTEKGKYVELRCDPISGHTALYWYRQSLGQGPEFLIYFQGTGAADDSGLPNDRFFAVRPEGSVSTLKIQRTERGDSAVYLCASSLQGVSGTEAFFGQGTRLTVV.

This sequence joins TRBV4-3 and TRBJ1-5, with D possibly being TRBD1 (5 bases). V was trimmed by 1 base and J by 3 bases, leaving 13 bases between them. Germline V CDR1 and CDR2: LGHNA, YSLEER. The CDR3 length is 16 residues. The CDR3 loop reads CASSQGSTGNNQPQHF. The CDR3 region has the DNA TGCGCCAGCAGCCAAGGAAGCACAGGTAACAATCAGCCCCAGCATTTT.

This chain connects TRBV10-3 to TRBJ1-1; 11 nucleotides agree with TRBD1. The CDR3 runs 14 residues. V shed 5 bases and J 4 bases; nucleotides not matched to a gene: 3. Germline loops: CDR1 ENHRY, CDR2 SYGVKD. The CDR3 nucleotides are TGTGCCATCAGTCCTGGGACAGGGGGCACTGAAGCTTTCTTT. Protein product: CAISPGTGGTEAFF.

The chain employs TRBV7-8 and TRBJ2-7; TRBD1 agrees at 9 bases. CDR1 SGHVS and CDR2 FQNEAQ come from the germline V gene. CDR3 length equals 15 residues. Germline trimming cut 5 bases from V and 2 bases from J; bases unmatched to any gene: 7. For the CDR3, the DNA is TGTGCCAGCAGCGGCGGGGGACAGGGCCCCTACGAGCAGTACTTC. This gives the protein CASSGGGQGPYEQYF.